The source of this T cell receptor beta chain is a study of T cells after yellow fever vaccination. Study-level points and caveats: Re-detected after boosting: most primary clones, around 96% of CD4 and around 86% of CD8.

Germline V gene lookup returns CDR1 SNHLY and CDR2 FYNNEI. V lost 0 bases and J lost 5, with 14 bases in between. The CDR3 is 16 amino acids. Template switching by 5'RACE produced TCR cDNA, adding a universal primer site and UMIs. One entry per CDR3 protein results from TCRdb running MiXCR on the 5' RACE reads. This sample has hundreds of thousands of distinct CDR3 sequences, with less than 15% found just once. This clonotype was seen more than once but under ten times. What it recognizes is unknown. Specimen: PBMCs, collected on the day of the yellow fever booster vaccination. This clonotype was obtained from a man aged 30-40 years who received the YFV17D yellow fever vaccine. The gene calls are TRBV2 and TRBJ2-1, with D perhaps given as TRBD1 or TRBD2 (5 bases each). DNA for the CDR3: TGTGCCAGCAGTGAAGCGCTTTGGGGGTGGAACAATGAGCAGTTCTTC. It is translated as CASSEALWGWNNEQFF.